This TCR beta chain appears in the sequencing data of a study of blood T cell repertoires in COVID-19. Study information: PBMCs, B-cell-depleted T cells, or T cells were the source of the cDNA or gDNA that made up the material.

The germline gives CDR1 SGHTA, CDR2 FQGNSA. V lost 1 base to trimming and J lost 0 bases, with 10 bases between them. This CDR3 has 16 residues. As handled by the study authors: Using reference gene primer amplification, nucleated cell counts were estimated. Only in-frame clones appear in the TCRdb table, and some are missing; sequencing was by immunoSEQ multiplex PCR. For V, J and clone size, that table is used; D and trimming come from the DNA. The sample yields about 250,000 clones, around 81% seen once. The genes are TRBV7-2 and TRBJ1-3, with D hard to call. The source material was peripheral blood. The sequence was obtained from a man in his forties or fifties with active or convalescent COVID-19. The CDR3 loop is CASSLVSRNSGNTIYF. CDR3 DNA sequence: TGTGCCAGCAGCTTAGTTTCGAGAAACTCTGGAAACACCATATATTTT.